These T cell receptor beta chains were read from a single sample in a study of shared clonotypes between healthy human individuals. Some clones are missing from TCRdb's copy, which holds only in-frame ones; the method was immunoSEQ multiplex PCR. Counted here are a few million clones, 85% to 95% occurring once; the ten biggest clones make up 0.35% to 0.5%. Specimen: naive CD4+ T cells from PBMCs. These receptors were obtained from a young man in good health. Some clones in this sample may be carry-over from other donors' samples. Both conserved end residues are part of each CDR3. Each record gives: J gene, D gene, clone size, V gene, CDR3 protein, CDR3 DNA. A D gene is named only where the DNA matches it firmly. Expanded clones are given a class, and other clones once, few, many or no size at all.

>TRBJ2-2|.|.|TRBV6-5
CASSPRANTGELFF
TGTGCCAGCAGTCCCCGGGCCAACACCGGGGAGCTGTTTTTT
>TRBJ1-4|TRBD1|.|TRBV5-1
CASSFTGGRTEKLFF
TGCGCCAGCAGCTTTACAGGGGGTAGGACTGAAAAACTGTTTTTT
>TRBJ2-7|.|.|TRBV4-3
CASSSHMLFDAWRFYEQYF
TGCGCCAGCAGCTCCCACATGCTCTTTGACGCCTGGAGGTTCTACGAGCAGTACTTC
>TRBJ2-7|.|.|TRBV21-1
CASSKGGLAGGYEQYF
TGTGCCAGCAGCAAAGGCGGACTAGCGGGAGGGTACGAGCAGTACTTC
>TRBJ1-1|.|.|TRBV5-1
CASTRDKNTEAFF
TGCGCCAGCACCCGAGACAAGAACACTGAAGCTTTCTTT
>TRBJ2-3|.|.|TRBV6-5
CASSYSTVAGTDTQYF
TGTGCCAGCAGTTACTCGACGGTGGCTGGGACAGATACGCAGTATTTT
>TRBJ2-1|.|.|TRBV4-2
CASSQGAERGDVDEQFF
TGTGCCAGCAGCCAAGGGGCCGAGAGGGGGGACGTCGATGAGCAGTTCTTC
>TRBJ1-3|.|once|TRBV5-1
CASSLGYLAGSSGNTIYF
TGCGCCAGCAGCTTGGGATATTTGGCGGGAAGCTCTGGAAACACCATATATTTT
>TRBJ1-1|.|.|TRBV2
CASSQGPNTEAFF
TGTGCCAGCAGTCAGGGGCCGAACACTGAAGCTTTCTTT
>TRBJ2-7|TRBD1|.|TRBV28
CASSSGQNYEQYF
TGTGCCAGCAGTTCGGGACAGAACTACGAGCAGTACTTC
>TRBJ2-5|TRBD2|.|TRBV9
CASSARTSGRSSQETQYF
TGTGCCAGCAGCGCCCGGACTAGCGGGAGGTCTTCCCAAGAGACCCAGTACTTC
>TRBJ2-7|.|.|TRBV25-1
CASSARPSSYEQYF
TGTGCCAGCAGTGCCAGGCCCAGCTCCTACGAGCAGTACTTC
>TRBJ2-1|TRBD2|.|TRBV11-2
CASSLGRGTSYNEQFF
TGTGCCAGCAGCTTAGGGCGGGGGACCTCCTACAATGAGCAGTTCTTC
>TRBJ2-3|.|.|TRBV2
CASSVKGPDTQYF
TGTGCCAGCAGTGTTAAGGGGCCAGATACGCAGTATTTT
>TRBJ1-5|.|.|TRBV18
CASSPRHPRRQPQHF
TGTGCCAGCTCGCCAAGACATCCCCGGAGGCAGCCCCAGCATTTT
>TRBJ1-1|.|.|TRBV7-9
CAPGEKLRMGAEAFF
TGTGCCCCCGGGGAGAAACTACGGATGGGGGCTGAAGCTTTCTTT
>TRBJ1-1|TRBD1|.|TRBV7-3
CASSPRGTAGPAEAFF
TGTGCCAGCAGCCCCCGGGGGACAGCTGGCCCAGCTGAAGCTTTCTTT
>TRBJ1-3|TRBD1|.|TRBV5-8
CASSLAKGTVGNTIYF
TGTGCCAGCAGCTTGGCAAAAGGGACAGTAGGAAACACCATATATTTT
>TRBJ1-3|TRBD1|.|TRBV9
CASSDDRAGNTIYF
TGTGCCAGCAGCGACGACAGGGCTGGAAACACCATATATTTT
>TRBJ2-1|.|.|TRBV15
CATSRELGGSYNEQFF
TGTGCCACCAGCAGAGAATTGGGGGGCTCTTACAATGAGCAGTTCTTC
>TRBJ2-3|.|.|TRBV6-1
CASRSGGVTDTQYF
TGTGCCAGCCGCTCCGGAGGCGTCACAGATACGCAGTATTTT
>TRBJ2-7|.|.|TRBV2
CASASTGVTYEQYF
TGTGCCAGCGCCTCGACAGGTGTAACCTACGAGCAGTACTTC
>TRBJ2-7|TRBD1|.|TRBV6-5
CASRTGTGSYEQYF
TGTGCCAGCAGAACCGGGACAGGGTCCTACGAGCAGTACTTC
>TRBJ2-1|.|.|TRBV14
CASSQGSSYNEQFF
TGTGCCAGCAGCCAGGGCAGCTCCTACAATGAGCAGTTCTTC
>TRBJ2-3|.|.|TRBV28
CASSTRGPRIFTNTQYF
TGTGCCAGCAGTACTCGAGGTCCCAGAATTTTCACAAATACGCAGTATTTT
>TRBJ2-1|.|.|TRBV19
CASSIDRIVVTSYNEQFF
TGTGCCAGTAGTATAGATCGAATAGTGGTCACCTCCTACAATGAGCAGTTCTTC
>TRBJ2-7|TRBD2|once|TRBV18
CASSRTAGVSSYEQYF
TGTGCCAGCTCACGCACAGCGGGAGTTTCCTCCTACGAGCAGTACTTC
>TRBJ2-1|TRBD1|once|TRBV11-3
CASSQWDRGGNEQFF
TGTGCCAGCAGCCAGTGGGACAGGGGAGGAAATGAGCAGTTCTTC
>TRBJ2-5|.|.|TRBV5-4
CASSLSPSRQETQYF
TGTGCCAGCAGCTTGAGTCCTAGCCGGCAAGAGACCCAGTACTTC
>TRBJ2-1|.|.|TRBV7-3
CASSLRGSSYNEQFF
TGTGCCAGCAGCTTAAGGGGGAGCTCCTACAATGAGCAGTTCTTC
>TRBJ2-2|.|.|TRBV6-5
CASSYPATGELFF
TGTGCCAGCAGTTATCCCGCGACCGGGGAGCTGTTTTTT
>TRBJ2-7|TRBD2|.|TRBV19
CASSIELAGWDEQYF
TGTGCCAGTAGTATAGAGCTAGCGGGATGGGACGAGCAGTACTTC
>TRBJ1-4|.|.|TRBV7-9
CASTGGDSGEKLFF
TGTGCCAGCACCGGGGGGGACTCAGGTGAAAAACTGTTTTTT
>TRBJ2-2|.|.|TRBV4-2
CASSQELRSGELFF
TGTGCCAGCAGCCAAGAATTGCGTAGCGGGGAGCTGTTTTTT
>TRBJ1-1|.|few|TRBV7-2
CASSFASVNTEAFF
TGTGCCAGCAGCTTTGCTTCTGTTAACACTGAAGCTTTCTTT
>TRBJ2-1|TRBD2|.|TRBV29-1
CSVDPTWTSGRAYNEQFF
TGCAGCGTTGACCCCACGTGGACTAGCGGGAGGGCCTACAATGAGCAGTTCTTC
>TRBJ2-1|.|.|TRBV2
CASSEIPSSYNEQFF
TGTGCCAGCAGTGAAATTCCCAGCTCCTACAATGAGCAGTTCTTC
>TRBJ2-5|.|.|TRBV7-2
CASSPGDSRAETQYF
TGTGCCAGCAGCCCGGGGGACAGCCGGGCGGAGACCCAGTACTTC
>TRBJ2-1|.|.|TRBV27
CASSSKPTAFSYNEQFF
TGTGCCAGCAGTTCTAAACCGACAGCCTTCTCCTACAATGAGCAGTTCTTC
>TRBJ1-3|.|.|TRBV2
CASSLQGSRNTIYF
TGTGCCAGCAGTTTACAGGGCTCCCGAAACACCATATATTTT
>TRBJ2-3|TRBD2|.|TRBV10-1
CASSGLAGGPNTQYF
TGCGCCAGCAGTGGATTAGCGGGAGGGCCAAATACGCAGTATTTT
>TRBJ1-4|.|.|TRBV2
CASSGRGLTNEKLFF
TGTGCCAGCAGTGGGCGGGGGCTGACTAATGAAAAACTGTTTTTT